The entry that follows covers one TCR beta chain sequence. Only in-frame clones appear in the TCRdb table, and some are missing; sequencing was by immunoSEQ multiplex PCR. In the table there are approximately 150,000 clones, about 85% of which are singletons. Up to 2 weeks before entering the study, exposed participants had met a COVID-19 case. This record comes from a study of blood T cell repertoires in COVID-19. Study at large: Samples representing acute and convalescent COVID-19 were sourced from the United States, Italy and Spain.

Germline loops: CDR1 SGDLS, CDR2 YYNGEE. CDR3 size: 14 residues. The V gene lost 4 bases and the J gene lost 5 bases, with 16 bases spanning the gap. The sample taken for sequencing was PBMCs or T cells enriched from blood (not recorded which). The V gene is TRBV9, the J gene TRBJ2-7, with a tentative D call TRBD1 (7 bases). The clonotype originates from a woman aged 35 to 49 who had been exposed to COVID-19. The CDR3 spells CASSPWTGGDEQYF. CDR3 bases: TGTGCCAGCAGCCCATGGACAGGCGGGGACGAGCAGTACTTC.